This entry is about one TCR beta chain. This record comes from a study of T cell responses to AZD1222 COVID-19 vaccine. Measured with immunoSEQ multiplex PCR; TCRdb has only the in-frame clones, and not every one. The table lists 140,000 to 150,000 clones, more than 85% of them singletons. This receptor was obtained from an adult in good health. The specimen comprised peripheral blood, sampled on day 0 of AZD1222 vaccination.

This chain's CDR3 is CAWSVRGRWSRGKAGTRADTQYF. CDR3 nucleotide sequence: TGTGCCTGGAGTGTACGGGGTCGTTGGTCCAGAGGAAAAGCCGGGACTAGGGCAGATACGCAGTATTTT. The chain employs TRBV30 and TRBJ2-3; TRBD2 aligns across 8 bases. Germline lookup yields CDR1 GTSNPN and CDR2 SVGIG (reference sequence). This CDR3 is 23 amino acids long. V lost 0 bases and J lost 4; bases outside the gene matches: 30.